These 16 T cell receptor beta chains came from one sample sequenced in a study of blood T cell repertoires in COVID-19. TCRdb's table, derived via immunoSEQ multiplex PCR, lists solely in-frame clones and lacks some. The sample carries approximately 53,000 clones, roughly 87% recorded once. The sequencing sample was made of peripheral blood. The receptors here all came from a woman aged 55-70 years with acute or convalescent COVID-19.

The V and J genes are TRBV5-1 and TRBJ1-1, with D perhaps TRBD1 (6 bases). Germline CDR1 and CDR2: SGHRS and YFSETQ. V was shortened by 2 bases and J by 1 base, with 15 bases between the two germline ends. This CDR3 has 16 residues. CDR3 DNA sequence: TGCGCCAGCAGCTTATCCCCAGGGACACGGAACACTGAAGCTTTCTTT. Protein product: CASSLSPGTRNTEAFF.

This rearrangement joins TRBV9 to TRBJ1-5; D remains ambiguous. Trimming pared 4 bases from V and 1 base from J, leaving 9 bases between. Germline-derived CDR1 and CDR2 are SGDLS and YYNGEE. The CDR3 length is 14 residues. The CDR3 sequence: CASSPGTSNQPQHF. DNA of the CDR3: TGTGCCAGCAGCCCCGGTACCAGCAATCAGCCCCAGCATTTT. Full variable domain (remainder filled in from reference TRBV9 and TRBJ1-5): DSGVTQTPKHLITATGQRVTLRCSPRSGDLSVYWYQQSLDQGLQFLIQYYNGEERAKGNILERFSAQQFPDLHSELNLSSLELGDSALYFCASSPGTSNQPQHFGDGTRLSIL.

As DNA, the CDR3 is TGTGCCAGCAGCCTTGGACACCTCCGCGCAAATGAGCAGTTCTTC. Encoded protein: CASSLGHLRANEQFF. The rearrangement links TRBV9 to TRBJ2-1, with D possibly TRBD1 on 5 matching bases. CDR1 and CDR2 from the germline V gene are SGDLS and YYNGEE. CDR3 length equals 15 residues. Trimming left V 4 bases short and J 7 bases short, with 18 bases between.

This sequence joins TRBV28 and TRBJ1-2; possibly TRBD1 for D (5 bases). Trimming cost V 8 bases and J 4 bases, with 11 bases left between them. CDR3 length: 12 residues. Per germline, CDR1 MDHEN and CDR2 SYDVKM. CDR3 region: CASGAAPYGYTF. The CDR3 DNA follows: TGTGCCAGCGGGGCGGCACCCTATGGCTACACCTTC.

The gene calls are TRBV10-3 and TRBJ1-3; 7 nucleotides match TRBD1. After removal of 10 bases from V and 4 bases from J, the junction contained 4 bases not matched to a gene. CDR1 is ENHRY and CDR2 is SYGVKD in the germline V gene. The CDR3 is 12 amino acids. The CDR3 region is CATLDRGNTIYF. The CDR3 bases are TGTGCCACCCTGGACAGGGGAAACACCATATATTTT.

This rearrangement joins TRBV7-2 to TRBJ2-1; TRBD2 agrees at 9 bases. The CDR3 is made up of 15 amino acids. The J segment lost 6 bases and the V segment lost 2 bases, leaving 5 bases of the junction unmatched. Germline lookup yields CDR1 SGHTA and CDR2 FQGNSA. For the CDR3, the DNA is TGTGCCAGCAGCTTATTCGCGGGGGGGATCAATGAGCAGTTCTTC. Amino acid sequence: CASSLFAGGINEQFF.

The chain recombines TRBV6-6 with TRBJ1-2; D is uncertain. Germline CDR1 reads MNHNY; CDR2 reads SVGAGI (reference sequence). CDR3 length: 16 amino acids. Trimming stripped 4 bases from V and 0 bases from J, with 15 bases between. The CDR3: CASSFLPPVTNYGYTF. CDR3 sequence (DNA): TGTGCCAGCAGTTTTTTACCCCCGGTAACTAACTATGGCTACACCTTC.

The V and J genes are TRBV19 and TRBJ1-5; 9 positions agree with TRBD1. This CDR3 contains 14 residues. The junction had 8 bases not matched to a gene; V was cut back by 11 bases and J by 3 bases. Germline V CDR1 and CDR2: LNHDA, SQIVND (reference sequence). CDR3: CACRDRVINQPQHF. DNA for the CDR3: TGTGCCTGCCGGGACAGGGTAATCAATCAGCCCCAGCATTTT. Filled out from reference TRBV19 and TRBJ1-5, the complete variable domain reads DGGITQSPKYLFRKEGQNVTLSCEQNLNHDAMYWYRQDPGQGLRLIYYSQIVNDFQKGDIAEGYSVSREKKESFPLTVTSAQKNPTAFYLCACRDRVINQPQHFGDGTRLSIL.

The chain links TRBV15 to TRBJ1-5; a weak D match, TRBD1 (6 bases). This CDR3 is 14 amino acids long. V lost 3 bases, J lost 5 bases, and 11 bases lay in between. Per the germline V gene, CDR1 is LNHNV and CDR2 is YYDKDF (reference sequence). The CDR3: CATSSPQGYQPQHF. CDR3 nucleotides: TGTGCCACCAGCAGCCCACAGGGATATCAGCCCCAGCATTTT.

The CDR3 DNA is TGTGCCAGTAGCGCTAGCGGGGGAAGTAATGAGCAGTTCTTC. Its protein product is CASSASGGSNEQFF. The chain recombines TRBV19 with TRBJ2-1, with 10 bases aligning to TRBD2. Trimming removed 6 bases from V and 7 bases from J; junction bases left unmatched: 6. The CDR3 is 14 amino acids. Germline assignment: CDR1 LNHDA and CDR2 SQIVND (reference sequence).

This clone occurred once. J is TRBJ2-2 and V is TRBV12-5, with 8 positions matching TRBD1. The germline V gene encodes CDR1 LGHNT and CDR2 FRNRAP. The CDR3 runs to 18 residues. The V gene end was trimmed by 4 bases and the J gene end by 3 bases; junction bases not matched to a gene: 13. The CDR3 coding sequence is TGTGCTAGTGGTTGGACAGGGCCTCACTTCAACTACACCGGGGAGCTGTTTTTT. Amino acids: CASGWTGPHFNYTGELFF. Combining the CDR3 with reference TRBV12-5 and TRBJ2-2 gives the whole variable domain DARVTQTPRHKVTEMGQEVTMRCQPILGHNTVFWYRQTMMQGLELLAYFRNRAPLDDSGMPKDRFSAEMPDATLATLKIQPSEPRDSAVYFCASGWTGPHFNYTGELFFGEGSRLTVL.

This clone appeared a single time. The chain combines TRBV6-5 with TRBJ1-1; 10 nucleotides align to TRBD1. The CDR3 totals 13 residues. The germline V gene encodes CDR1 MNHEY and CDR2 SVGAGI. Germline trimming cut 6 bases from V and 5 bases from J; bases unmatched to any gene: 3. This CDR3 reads CASRDRGGTEAFF. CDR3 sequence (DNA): TGTGCCAGCAGGGACAGGGGGGGAACTGAAGCTTTCTTT.

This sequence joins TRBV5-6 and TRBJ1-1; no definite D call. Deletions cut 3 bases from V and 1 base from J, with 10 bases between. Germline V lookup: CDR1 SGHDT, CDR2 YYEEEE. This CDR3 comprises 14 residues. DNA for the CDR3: TGTGCCAGCAGCTCCCGGACTGCGAACACTGAAGCTTTCTTT. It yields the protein CASSSRTANTEAFF.

For the CDR3, the DNA is TGTGCCACCAGAACTACGGGGGTGGGGACCGGGGAGCTGTTTTTT. Translation: CATRTTGVGTGELFF. The chain couples TRBV24-1 to TRBJ2-2; D possibly corresponds to TRBD2 (6 bases). Trimming cost V 7 bases and J 5 bases, with 16 bases left between them. Looked up from germline, CDR1 is KGHDR and CDR2 is SFDVKD. The CDR3 is made up of 15 amino acids.

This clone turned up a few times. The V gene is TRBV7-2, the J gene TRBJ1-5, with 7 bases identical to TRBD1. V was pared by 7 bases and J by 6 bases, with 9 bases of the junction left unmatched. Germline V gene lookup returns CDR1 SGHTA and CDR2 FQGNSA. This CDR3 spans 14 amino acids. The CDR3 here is CASTGDRAGQPQHF. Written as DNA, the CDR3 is TGTGCCAGCACCGGAGACAGGGCGGGTCAGCCCCAGCATTTT.

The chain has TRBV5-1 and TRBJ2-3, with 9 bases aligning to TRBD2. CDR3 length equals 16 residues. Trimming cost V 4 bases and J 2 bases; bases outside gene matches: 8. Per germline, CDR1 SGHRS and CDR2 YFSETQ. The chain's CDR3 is CASSAVASGATDTQYF. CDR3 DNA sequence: TGCGCCAGCAGCGCCGTAGCTAGCGGGGCCACAGATACGCAGTATTTT.